A single sample gave rise to the 19 T cell receptor beta chains below, sequenced in a study of T cell responses to AZD1222 COVID-19 vaccine. Clones were sequenced by immunoSEQ multiplex PCR, and TCRdb holds only the in-frame ones, with some missing. The table records roughly 140,000 clones, around nine tenths of them present only once. The source material was peripheral blood, sampled on day 0 of AZD1222 vaccination. These receptors originate from an adult in good health.

As concerns this clone: Distinct nucleotide sequences in the sample also encode this CDR3. The chain joins TRBV18 to TRBJ2-5; weak D call: TRBD2 (6 bases). Looked up from germline, CDR1 is KGHSH and CDR2 is LQKENI. V lost 3 bases to trimming and J lost 1 base, with 9 bases between them. CDR3 length equals 14 residues. The CDR3: CASSPRDSQETQYF. The CDR3 DNA sequence: TGTGCCAGCTCACCGCGGGATTCCCAAGAGACCCAGTACTTC.

V and J are TRBV27 and TRBJ2-7; 7 positions agree with TRBD1. V lost 5 bases and J lost 6; bases outside the gene matches: 10. The CDR3 is made up of 14 amino acids. The germline CDR1 and CDR2 sequences are MNHEY and SMNVEV (reference sequence). As DNA, the CDR3 is TGTGCCAGCAGTGGGTCAGGCAGGGGGTCCGAGCAGTACTTC. It encodes CASSGSGRGSEQYF.

The rearrangement joins TRBV5-6 to TRBJ1-1, with a tentative D call TRBD1 (5 bases). V was cut by 2 bases and J by 7 bases, with 12 bases left in between. The length of the CDR3 is 13 residues. Germline-derived CDR1 and CDR2 are SGHDT and YYEEEE. This CDR3 is CASSLSGPGEAFF. The CDR3 nucleotides read TGTGCCAGCAGCTTATCAGGGCCCGGTGAAGCTTTCTTT.

The J gene is TRBJ1-1, the V gene TRBV9; 7 positions match TRBD1. V shed 0 bases, J shed 4 bases, and the junction held 9 bases outside the gene matches. The CDR3 is 16 amino acids. Germline V gene data show CDR1 as SGDLS and CDR2 as YYNGEE. The CDR3 DNA is TGTGCCAGCAGCGTAGCCGAAGGGGGCCTCGGCACTGAAGCTTTCTTT. It is translated as CASSVAEGGLGTEAFF.

This sequence joins TRBV5-4 and TRBJ1-2; tentative D call: TRBD1 (5 bases). Germline-derived CDR1 and CDR2 are SGHNT and YYREEE (reference sequence). V lost 4 bases, J lost 4 bases, and 14 bases lay in between. CDR3 length: 14 residues. The CDR3 sequence: CASSPPPGIYGYTF. For the CDR3, the DNA is TGTGCCAGCAGCCCACCCCCAGGGATCTATGGCTACACCTTC.

The chain links TRBV2 to TRBJ1-4; 11 positions match TRBD1. This CDR3 is built from 14 residues. The germline CDR1 and CDR2 sequences are SNHLY and FYNNEI. The V and J ends lost 8 bases and 8 bases, in that order; junction bases with no gene match: 7. The CDR3 coding sequence is TGTGCCAGCTCGGGACAGGGGGTGCGGGAAAAACTGTTTTTT. Residues: CASSGQGVREKLFF.

This chain uses TRBV9 with TRBJ2-2; TRBD1 agrees at 9 bases. There are 15 residues in the CDR3. Germline V gene sequence: CDR1 SGDLS, CDR2 YYNGEE. J gave up 4 bases and V 0 bases, and 1 base lay outside the gene matches. The CDR3 region is CASSVDRGRTGELFF. The CDR3 DNA reads as TGTGCCAGCAGCGTAGACAGGGGGCGCACCGGGGAGCTGTTTTTT. Combining the CDR3 with reference TRBV9 and TRBJ2-2 gives the whole variable domain DSGVTQTPKHLITATGQRVTLRCSPRSGDLSVYWYQQSLDQGLQFLIQYYNGEERAKGNILERFSAQQFPDLHSELNLSSLELGDSALYFCASSVDRGRTGELFFGEGSRLTVL.

V and J are TRBV5-1 and TRBJ1-1; the match to TRBD1 covers 8 bases. V lost 5 bases and J lost 1; bases outside the gene matches: 7. This CDR3 comprises 15 residues. In germline, CDR1 is SGHRS, CDR2 YFSETQ. The CDR3 loop reads CASRDRGTGNTEAFF. DNA of the CDR3: TGCGCCAGCAGGGATAGGGGGACAGGGAACACTGAAGCTTTCTTT.

The rearrangement joins TRBV5-6 to TRBJ2-2; 12 bases map to TRBD2. Germline CDR1 SGHDT, CDR2 YYEEEE. The CDR3 sequence is 18 residues long. The ends lost 2 bases at V and 5 bases at J; junction bases unmatched: 10. CDR3 DNA sequence: TGTGCCAGCAGCTTTTGGGTCCCTAGCGGGAGGGGGACCGGGGAGCTGTTTTTT. Protein: CASSFWVPSGRGTGELFF.

The chain has TRBV5-6 and TRBJ2-7; D is ambiguous. Germline CDR1 SGHDT, CDR2 YYEEEE. This CDR3 contains 14 residues. Trimming stripped 2 bases from V and 9 bases from J, with 18 bases between. The CDR3 nucleotides read TGTGCCAGCAGCTTCCCCGGGTTGGGGAATCCGCAGTACTTC. This codes for CASSFPGLGNPQYF.

The chain recombines TRBV30 with TRBJ1-6; 7 bases match TRBD1. Losses at the gene ends were 6 bases for V and 0 bases for J; bases not matched to a gene: 14. Germline CDR1 reads GTSNPN; CDR2 reads SVGIG (reference sequence). The CDR3 extends over 18 amino acids. The CDR3 nucleotides are TGTGCCTGCGTCAATTCCGGGACAGACAGCTCCTATAATTCACCCCTCCACTTT. It is translated as CACVNSGTDSSYNSPLHF. The whole variable domain, remainder taken from reference TRBV30 and TRBJ1-6, is SQTIHQWPATLVQPVGSPLSLECTVEGTSNPNLYWYRQAAGRGLQLLFYSVGIGQISSEVPQNLSASRPQDRQFILSSKKLLLSDSGFYLCACVNSGTDSSYNSPLHFGNGTRLTVT.

The V and J genes are TRBV6-2 or TRBV6-3 and TRBJ1-2, with D perhaps matching TRBD1 (6 bases). From germline, CDR1 is MNHEY and CDR2 SVGEGT. V lost 5 bases to trimming and J lost 4 bases, with 20 bases between them. The length of the CDR3 is 16 residues. The CDR3 here is CASSQTTGTPLYGYTF. The CDR3 bases are TGTGCCAGCAGTCAAACTACCGGGACACCTCTCTATGGCTACACCTTC.

The chain has TRBV30 and TRBJ1-3; no clear D gene. Germline V gene data show CDR1 as GTSNPN and CDR2 as SVGIG (reference sequence). V lost 0 bases and J lost 4, with 13 bases in between. This CDR3 contains 15 residues. Here the CDR3 DNA reads TGTGCCTGGAGTGTACGTCTGGGAAGGGGAAACACCATATATTTT. The encoded protein is CAWSVRLGRGNTIYF.

The genes are TRBV6-2 or TRBV6-3 and TRBJ1-6; 9 nucleotides match TRBD1. Germline V gene data show CDR1 as MNHEY and CDR2 as SVGEGT. V shed 6 bases and J 9 bases; nucleotides not matched to a gene: 6. The length of the CDR3 is 14 residues. In nucleotides, the CDR3 is TGTGCCAGCAGCCGGACAGGGGACGGTTCACCCCTCCACTTT. Its protein is CASSRTGDGSPLHF.

This clone was observed a few times. The V call is TRBV15, the J call TRBJ2-1; TRBD2 matches at 7 bases. The germline V gene encodes CDR1 LNHNV and CDR2 YYDKDF (reference sequence). V gave up 3 bases and J gave up 9 bases; unmatched junction bases: 5. CDR3 length: 13 amino acids. CDR3 nucleotides: TGTGCCACCAGCAGGGGGCAGCGGGGTGAGCAGTTCTTC. Amino acids: CATSRGQRGEQFF.

CDR3 amino acids: CASSLEVGGSTGNTIYF. The CDR3 nucleotides are TGTGCCAGCAGCTTAGAGGTTGGGGGGTCCACTGGAAACACCATATATTTT. V is TRBV13 and J is TRBJ1-3, with a weak D call TRBD1 (5 bases). CDR3 length: 17 residues. Germline V gene lookup returns CDR1 PRHDT and CDR2 FYEKMQ (reference sequence). Trimming left V 1 base short and J 2 bases short, with 15 bases between.

The rearrangement links TRBV14 to TRBJ2-3; D is unresolved. Germline CDR1 SGHDN, CDR2 FVKESK. Trimming shortened V by 0 bases and J by 2 bases, and 9 bases separated the two germline ends. The length of the CDR3 is 15 residues. This CDR3 reads CASSQEARTTDTQYF. CDR3 DNA sequence: TGTGCCAGCAGCCAAGAAGCGCGTACCACAGATACGCAGTATTTT.

This chain uses TRBV28 with TRBJ1-4; no clear D. The CDR3 consists of 12 residues. The V end lost 7 bases, the J end lost 5 bases, and 8 bases lay between the germline ends. The V gene's germline CDR1 is MDHEN and CDR2 SYDVKM. The CDR3 here is CASTVGNEKLFF. DNA of the CDR3: TGTGCCAGCACGGTGGGGAATGAAAAACTGTTTTTT.

The chain is built from TRBV5-4 and TRBJ2-3; tentatively, D is TRBD2 (6 bases). The CDR3 sequence is 15 residues long. V lost 5 bases and J lost 0, with 13 bases in between. CDR1 is SGHNT and CDR2 is YYREEE in the germline V gene (reference sequence). CDR3 region: CASRSSGVSTDTQYF. CDR3 sequence (DNA): TGTGCCAGCAGATCCTCGGGGGTTAGCACAGATACGCAGTATTTT.